This passage covers 13 T cell receptor beta chains from one sample sequenced in a study of T cells in tuberculosis. The time point is: new active TB diagnosis, blood taken before or within 7 days of starting treatment. TCRdb's table, derived via immunoSEQ multiplex PCR, lists solely in-frame clones and lacks some. This repertoire shows approximately 49,000 clones, roughly 96% found once; its top ten account for under 1.5%. The sample here was PBMCs, taken at tuberculosis diagnosis. The receptors here all came from an adult with tuberculosis.

This chain links TRBV28 with TRBJ1-5; 7 bases match TRBD1. The CDR3 runs to 16 residues. Germline assignment: CDR1 MDHEN and CDR2 SYDVKM. V was pared by 5 bases and J by 1 base, with 8 bases of the junction left unmatched. The CDR3 loop reads CASSPLQGRSNQPQHF. CDR3 DNA sequence: TGTGCCAGCAGTCCTTTACAGGGGAGAAGCAATCAGCCCCAGCATTTT. Together with reference TRBV28 and TRBJ1-5, the CDR3 gives the full variable domain: DVKVTQSSRYLVKRTGEKVFLECVQDMDHENMFWYRQDPGLGLRLIYFSYDVKMKEKGDIPEGYSVSREKKERFSLILESASTNQTSMYLCASSPLQGRSNQPQHFGDGTRLSIL.

The chain joins TRBV5-1 to TRBJ2-7, with 7 positions matching TRBD1. The ends lost 5 bases at V and 2 bases at J; junction bases unmatched: 7. Germline V gene data show CDR1 as SGHRS and CDR2 as YFSETQ. The CDR3 is 14 amino acids. The CDR3 DNA reads as TGCGCCAGCAGGTCACAGGGGTTAGCCTACGAGCAGTACTTC. It yields the protein CASRSQGLAYEQYF.

The chain recombines TRBV19 with TRBJ2-3, with TRBD1 identical over 8 bases. Germline CDR1 reads LNHDA; CDR2 reads SQIVND (reference sequence). After removal of 6 bases from V and 3 bases from J, the junction contained 2 bases not matched to a gene. This CDR3 is 13 amino acids long. The DNA for the CDR3 is TGTGCCAGTAGCAACAGGGGGACAGATACGCAGTATTTT. It specifies CASSNRGTDTQYF.

The chain has TRBV18 and TRBJ2-3; the match to TRBD1 covers 12 bases. The ends lost 3 bases at V and 0 bases at J; junction bases unmatched: 4. This CDR3 region has 17 residues. Germline V lookup: CDR1 KGHSH, CDR2 LQKENI. CDR3 region: CASSPGTGGRSTDTQYF. The CDR3 region has the DNA TGTGCCAGCTCACCCGGGACAGGGGGCAGGAGCACAGATACGCAGTATTTT.

The chain has TRBV6-5 and TRBJ2-7; D might be TRBD2 (5 bases). CDR1 MNHEY and CDR2 SVGAGI come from the germline V gene. CDR3 length: 13 residues. Trimming removed 6 bases from V and 3 bases from J, with 12 bases in between. The CDR3 nucleotides read TGTGCCAGCAGCCCCGGGATTCGCTACGAGCAGTACTTC. Translated: CASSPGIRYEQYF.

CDR3 region: CASSSGGWNSPLHF. CDR3 bases: TGTGCCAGTAGTTCGGGGGGGTGGAATTCACCCCTCCACTTT. The chain links TRBV19 to TRBJ1-6, with D perhaps TRBD1 (5 bases). The CDR3 loop spans 14 amino acids. The V end was cut by 5 bases, the J end by 7 bases, with 12 bases between. Germline-derived CDR1 and CDR2 are LNHDA and SQIVND (reference sequence).

The genes are TRBV19 and TRBJ2-7; 8 nucleotides line up with TRBD2. The CDR3 sequence is 13 residues long. Losses at the gene ends were 4 bases for V and 2 bases for J; bases not matched to a gene: 1. Germline CDR1 reads LNHDA; CDR2 reads SQIVND (reference sequence). CDR3 residues: CASSTGLAYEQYF. CDR3 DNA: TGTGCCAGTAGTACGGGACTAGCCTACGAGCAGTACTTC.

The CDR3 bases are TGCGCCAGCAGCTCTGAGAGAGCTGGCACCGGGGAGCTGTTTTTT. This sequence encodes CASSSERAGTGELFF. The chain employs TRBV5-1 and TRBJ2-2, with D unresolved. From germline, CDR1 is SGHRS and CDR2 YFSETQ. Trimming took off 3 bases at V and 4 bases at J, with 13 bases between the two ends. This CDR3 has 15 amino acids.

This chain connects TRBV9 to TRBJ2-3; 9 bases fit TRBD2. CDR3 size: 15 residues. V was clipped by 0 bases and J by 8 bases; unmatched bases: 7. Per germline, CDR1 SGDLS and CDR2 YYNGEE. This chain's CDR3 is CASSVETSGFGTQYF. The DNA of the CDR3 is TGTGCCAGCAGCGTAGAGACTAGCGGTTTCGGTACGCAGTATTTT.

The chain uses TRBV5-1 and TRBJ1-1; D is perhaps TRBD1 (6 bases). V lost 1 base, J lost 0 bases, and 13 bases lay in between. The CDR3 spans 16 residues. In germline, CDR1 is SGHRS, CDR2 YFSETQ. The DNA of the CDR3 is TGCGCCAGCAGCTTGATGGCAGGGGTGGTGAACACTGAAGCTTTCTTT. This sequence encodes CASSLMAGVVNTEAFF.

The V gene is TRBV11-3, the J gene TRBJ1-6; D possibly corresponds to TRBD1 (6 bases). V was trimmed by 8 bases and J by 4 bases, leaving 9 bases between them. The CDR3 has 13 residues. Germline V CDR1 and CDR2: SGHNT, YENEEA. CDR3 DNA: TGTGCCAGCGACGGACAGTATAATTCACCCCTCCACTTT. Protein product: CASDGQYNSPLHF.

V gene TRBV6-5 combines with J gene TRBJ1-5, with D perhaps TRBD1 (6 bases). In germline, CDR1 is MNHEY, CDR2 SVGAGI. V lost 6 bases, J lost 4 bases, and 10 bases lay in between. CDR3 size: 13 residues. The CDR3 region is CASRRTGNQPQHF. CDR3 bases: TGTGCCAGCAGGCGCACAGGGAATCAGCCCCAGCATTTT.

V usage is TRBV28 and J usage is TRBJ1-5; 7 nucleotides match TRBD1. Per germline, CDR1 MDHEN and CDR2 SYDVKM. The CDR3 is 15 residues long. The ends lost 4 bases at V and 3 bases at J; junction bases unmatched: 6. In nucleotides, the CDR3 is TGTGCCAGCAGTTCAACGACAGGGTTCAATCAGCCCCAGCATTTT. It yields the protein CASSSTTGFNQPQHF.